The clone carrying this T cell receptor (beta chain) was detected ten times or more. The antigen remains unidentified. This entry comes from a study of T cell repertoires in cytomegalovirus infection. Looking at the study overall: Public TCR beta signatures indicated both CMV infection and matching HLA type. General study findings and limits: It was HLA-C-restricted CMV-specific TCR beta clonotypes that dominated the response ex vivo. Cumulated frequencies of public TCR beta families served to identify carriers of CMV plus the relevant HLA.

The CDR3 contains 17 residues. Germline V gene sequence: CDR1 SGHVS, CDR2 FNYEAQ. Trimming took off 5 bases at V and 0 bases at J, with 14 bases between the two ends. One entry per CDR3 protein, called by TCRdb with MiXCR from the reads. This table holds 500,000 or so distinct CDR3 sequences, approximately 15% found once. Sequencing was done on a sample of CD8+ T cells from PBMCs. V and J are TRBV7-6 and TRBJ2-6; D gene ambiguous. This TCR was sampled from a human donor in good health (CMV status not recorded). Some clones in this sample may be carry-over from other donors' samples. CDR3 sequence reads: CASSAYYMSSGANVLTF. CDR3 sequence (DNA): TGTGCCAGCAGCGCTTATTACATGAGCTCTGGGGCCAACGTCCTGACTTTC.